Following are 22 T cell receptor beta chains from one sample sequenced in a study of T-cell reconstitution after alpha-beta-depleted transplantation in children. Researchers prepared the TCRbeta library using unique molecular identifiers, the study reports. TCRdb independently ran MiXCR on the PCR reads; one entry per CDR3 protein. The sample lists 450,000 to 600,000 distinct CDR3 sequences, over 10% occurring once. The sequencing here drew on PBMCs, mostly from graft donor cells, taken 360 days after TCRalphabeta/CD19-depleted stem cell transplant. Receptors originate from a male patient between 5 and 17 years old who had a stem cell transplant for acute myeloid leukemia, so the T cells may come from the graft donor.

This clonotype was seen repeatedly, ten times or more. The chain couples TRBV28 to TRBJ2-7; no clear D. The length of the CDR3 is 15 residues. The V gene's germline CDR1 is MDHEN and CDR2 SYDVKM. The germline V and J ends were trimmed by 3 bases and 4 bases, with 16 bases remaining between them. The CDR3 nucleotides read TGTGCCAGCAGTTTGATTGAAAGGCTGTTTTACGAGCAGTACTTC. Protein sequence: CASSLIERLFYEQYF.

V is TRBV20-1 and J is TRBJ2-7, with D maybe TRBD2 (7 bases). Trimming pared 3 bases from V and 6 bases from J, leaving 15 bases between. The CDR3 runs to 13 residues. Germline V gives CDR1 DFQATT, CDR2 SNEGSKA (reference sequence). In nucleotides, the CDR3 is TGCAGTGCTAGGGCGGGGGCCTCGGCCGAGCAGTACTTC. Translated, it gives CSARAGASAEQYF.

This clonotype was observed a handful of times. This chain joins TRBV30 and TRBJ2-1; D is unclear. The CDR3 consists of 13 residues. Germline V lookup: CDR1 GTSNPN, CDR2 SVGIG (reference sequence). V was shortened by 2 bases and J by 4 bases, with 9 bases between the two germline ends. The CDR3 spells CAWSRYLYNEQFF. In DNA form, the CDR3 reads TGTGCCTGGAGTAGGTATCTATACAATGAGCAGTTCTTC.

The J gene is TRBJ2-2, the V gene TRBV29-1; 8 nucleotides align to TRBD1. CDR1 and CDR2 from the germline V gene are SQVTM and ANQGSEA. CDR3 length equals 14 residues. V lost 4 bases, J lost 4 bases, and 5 bases stayed unmatched. CDR3 DNA: TGCAGCGTTGGACAGGGGCTTGGCACCGGGGAGCTGTTTTTT. It codes for CSVGQGLGTGELFF.

A remark on this clonotype: A read error is likely, as this CDR3 ends without the conserved phenylalanine or tryptophan. This chain connects TRBV10-3 to TRBJ1-5; 8 bases are shared with TRBD1. Germline V gene sequence: CDR1 ENHRY, CDR2 SYGVKD. The V and J ends lost 4 bases and 6 bases, in that order; junction bases with no gene match: 2. CDR3 length: 13 residues. The CDR3 region is CAISGQGTQPQHS. The CDR3 nucleotides read TGTGCCATCAGTGGACAGGGGACTCAGCCCCAGCATTCT.

The chain carries TRBV5-6 and TRBJ2-1, with 8 bases aligning to TRBD1. Trimming removed 4 bases from V and 5 bases from J; junction bases left unmatched: 20. The CDR3 extends over 19 amino acids. From germline, CDR1 is SGHDT and CDR2 YYEEEE. The CDR3 sequence: CASSPDRAPRSGLHNEQFF. DNA for the CDR3: TGTGCCAGCAGCCCGGACAGGGCCCCTCGTAGCGGACTACACAATGAGCAGTTCTTC.

The table lists this clonotype with a few counts. J is TRBJ2-3 and V is TRBV20-1; weak D call: TRBD2 (7 bases). There are 18 residues in the CDR3. Germline V gene sequence: CDR1 DFQATT, CDR2 SNEGSKA (reference sequence). V lost 3 bases and J 0 bases, leaving 22 bases between the germline ends. DNA of the CDR3: TGCAGTGCTAGCTGGATTGGGAGCGGGACAACTAGCACAGATACGCAGTATTTT. Its protein is CSASWIGSGTTSTDTQYF.

Many counts were recorded for this clonotype. The chain links TRBV29-1 to TRBJ2-7; 10 nucleotides agree with TRBD1. Trimming at V came to 4 bases and at J to 2 bases, leaving 5 bases not matched to a gene. This CDR3 is built from 14 residues. Looked up from germline, CDR1 is SQVTM and CDR2 is ANQGSEA. The CDR3 DNA sequence: TGCAGCGTTGGGGACAGGGGAGGAACCTACGAGCAGTACTTC. Translated, it gives CSVGDRGGTYEQYF.

This clonotype was observed at least ten times. The V gene is TRBV5-1, the J gene TRBJ2-3; D unresolved. Germline CDR1 and CDR2: SGHRS and YFSETQ. The CDR3 consists of 13 residues. Trimming stripped 0 bases from V and 5 bases from J, with 7 bases between. As DNA, the CDR3 is TGCGCCAGCAGCTTGGCCACACTAGATACGCAGTATTTT. It translates to CASSLATLDTQYF.

This clonotype has just a few counts. The chain has TRBV4-2 and TRBJ2-1; 11 nucleotides match TRBD2. The CDR3 is 18 residues long. J gave up 9 bases and V 0 bases, and 13 bases lay outside the gene matches. Germline V gene sequence: CDR1 LGHNA, CDR2 YNFKEQ. DNA for the CDR3: TGTGCCAGCAGCCAAGATCTGAGCCATAGCGGGGGGGCCTTTGAGCAGTTCTTC. Amino acid sequence: CASSQDLSHSGGAFEQFF.

J is TRBJ2-4 and V is TRBV7-2, with 7 bases aligning to TRBD1. Losses at the gene ends were 0 bases for V and 6 bases for J; bases not matched to a gene: 5. The CDR3 length is 15 residues. The germline V gene encodes CDR1 SGHTA and CDR2 FQGNSA. The CDR3 DNA reads as TGTGCCAGCAGCTTAGCGGGGCCAGGGGGAAACATTCAGTACTTC. It translates to CASSLAGPGGNIQYF.

This clonotype was seen only a few times. The V call is TRBV20-1, the J call TRBJ2-6; unclear D gene. Germline CDR1 reads DFQATT; CDR2 reads SNEGSKA (reference sequence). V lost 2 bases and J 4 bases, leaving 9 bases between the germline ends. The CDR3 is made up of 14 amino acids. This chain's CDR3 is CSARYGTGANVLTF. CDR3 DNA sequence: TGCAGTGCTAGATACGGAACCGGGGCCAACGTCCTGACTTTC.

There are a few counts of this clonotype. The CDR3 protein is CASSSRGTGFVETQYF. The CDR3 nucleotides are TGTGCCAGCAGCTCAAGAGGGACAGGGTTTGTGGAGACCCAGTACTTC. V and J are TRBV6-1 and TRBJ2-5; 9 bases are a match to TRBD1. Trimming at V came to 6 bases and at J to 5 bases, leaving 13 bases not matched to a gene. Germline loops: CDR1 MNHNS, CDR2 SASEGT. This CDR3 contains 16 residues.

The table lists this clonotype with a few counts. The rearrangement uses TRBV29-1 and TRBJ2-2, with a tentative D call TRBD1 (5 bases). The CDR3 is 15 residues long. Per the germline V gene, CDR1 is SQVTM and CDR2 is ANQGSEA. V lost 5 bases, J lost 0 bases, and 13 bases lay in between. The CDR3: CSVLRTKPNTGELFF. The CDR3 DNA follows: TGCAGCGTTCTTCGGACAAAACCGAACACCGGGGAGCTGTTTTTT.

This clonotype was seen a handful of times. The chain recombines TRBV28 with TRBJ2-3; 9 bases are a match to TRBD1. Trimming took 7 bases from V and 7 from J; bases not matched to a gene: 15. This CDR3 is 16 amino acids long. The germline CDR1 and CDR2 sequences are MDHEN and SYDVKM. The CDR3 region has the DNA TGTGCCAGCACCAGGGACAGGGTGGTCTGGGGGTATACGCAGTATTTT. Translating gives CASTRDRVVWGYTQYF.

Turning to this clonotype: This sequence may be a read error, since a much larger clone differs from it by one base. V gene TRBV28 combines with J gene TRBJ2-7, with 9 nucleotides matching TRBD1. With V trimmed by 3 bases and J by 3 bases, 3 bases remained unmatched. Germline V gene lookup returns CDR1 MDHEN and CDR2 SYDVKM. The CDR3 is made up of 14 amino acids. The CDR3 nucleotides read TGTGCCAGCAGTTTCGACAGGGGGTACTACGAGCAGTACTTC. It codes for CASSFDRGYYEQYF.

In this sample, this clonotype turned up once. The conserved phenylalanine or tryptophan is not found at the CDR3 terminus, so this likely reflects a read error. The chain joins TRBV5-1 to TRBJ2-7; 7 bases fit TRBD1. This CDR3 is 16 amino acids long. The ends lost 1 base at V and 6 bases at J; junction bases unmatched: 13. The germline CDR1 and CDR2 sequences are SGHRS and YFSETQ. The DNA of the CDR3 is TGCGCCAGCAGCTTGAGGTACCCGGGACAGCCGGGCGAGCAGTACCTC. Amino acids: CASSLRYPGQPGEQYL.

This clonotype was seen repeatedly, ten times or more. The chain couples TRBV29-1 to TRBJ1-2, with 7 bases identical to TRBD1. Germline-derived CDR1 and CDR2 are SQVTM and ANQGSEA. V dropped 4 bases and J dropped 4; count of bases not matched to a gene: 0. This CDR3 spans 11 amino acids. CDR3: CSVGTGYGYTF. The CDR3 nucleotides are TGCAGCGTTGGGACAGGCTATGGCTACACCTTC.

This clonotype was observed a few times. The CDR3 nucleotides read TGTGCCAGCAGTTTTCACTCGGGGGGCAGGATGAACACTGAAGCTTTCTTT. Translated, it gives CASSFHSGGRMNTEAFF. This sequence joins TRBV27 and TRBJ1-1; maybe TRBD1 (6 bases). Trimming left V 3 bases short and J 0 bases short, with 17 bases between. The germline gives CDR1 MNHEY, CDR2 SMNVEV (reference sequence). This CDR3 contains 17 residues.

CDR3 protein: CASTDRGPNQPQHF. In DNA form, the CDR3 reads TGTGCCAGCACAGACAGGGGCCCCAATCAGCCCCAGCATTTT. The rearrangement uses TRBV28 and TRBJ1-5, with 8 nucleotides matching TRBD1. Germline lookup yields CDR1 MDHEN and CDR2 SYDVKM. Trimming took 7 bases from V and 3 from J; bases not matched to a gene: 5. This CDR3 has 14 residues.

This CDR3 is CSVEDGQSNQPQHF. The CDR3 DNA reads as TGCAGCGTTGAAGATGGACAGAGCAATCAGCCCCAGCATTTT. The V call is TRBV29-1, the J call TRBJ1-5; D is perhaps TRBD1 (6 bases). With 0 bases removed from V and 1 base from J, the gap between germline ends came to 7 bases. CDR1 is SQVTM, CDR2 ANQGSEA, per germline. This CDR3 is 14 amino acids long.

The chain couples TRBV5-6 to TRBJ2-7; TRBD2 matches 9 bases. Germline V gene sequence: CDR1 SGHDT, CDR2 YYEEEE. This CDR3 is 23 amino acids long. J was trimmed by 0 bases and V by 3 bases; bases with no gene match: 28. The CDR3 DNA sequence: TGTGCCAGCAGCTCTATCCAGGGTTGGGTCTGGAGTAGCGGGGGAAGGAGCTCCTACGAGCAGTACTTC. This gives the protein CASSSIQGWVWSSGGRSSYEQYF.